The present T cell receptor beta chain was sequenced within a study of blood T cell repertoires in COVID-19 (dated by TCRdb to about 2020). Some background on the complete study: Samples covering the acute and convalescent phases of COVID-19 were provided by collaborators in the United States, Italy and Spain. The samples were drawn from two sources: the first 160 participants of the ongoing ImmuneRACE study, and fewer than 1,500 subjects contributed by 6 global collaborators. Nearly every sample came with metadata listing a de-identified subject ID, COVID-19 status, age in years and sex. The repertoires were made available in a free public database intended to serve as a resource for research on the immune response to SARS-CoV-2. Where available, HLA class I and class II types were obtained from metadata supplied by the sample provider rather than from assay-based typing. Deeply sampled blood TCRbeta repertoires from subjects exposed to, actively infected with, or recovered from COVID-19 were included in the dataset. The material from the prospective study consisted of cDNA or gDNA derived from T cells, B-cell-depleted T cells, or PBMCs.

In the prospective study, participants were roughly 18 to 100 years old, resided in 24 geographic areas of the United States, and were enrolled through a virtual design. In the prospective study, cohorts were assigned on the basis of participant-reported clinical history obtained from a screening survey and a study questionnaire. In the prospective study, mobile phlebotomists collected whole blood, serum and a nasopharyngeal or oropharyngeal swab from each participant. Prospective study participants could optionally give additional blood draws and questionnaires over an approximately two-month period. Prospective study blood samples were shipped either frozen or at room temperature before DNA extraction. A remark on this clone: There is no known antigen for this receptor. Qualities for individual bases were not recorded, and no much larger clone is one base off.

Inclusive of the bounding cysteine and phenylalanine, the CDR3 is 14 residues long. The retained sequence is limited to the CDR3, 42 bases, with the frame set at the first base. At the junction V is shortened by 4 bases and J by 7 bases; bases outside the gene matches: 5. Sequences SGHTA (CDR1) and FQGNSA (CDR2) are obtained from the germline V gene. What the authors observed across the whole study: The quantity of clinical and demographic metadata differed by source and by participant and was supplied without curation.

The immunoSEQ Assay, a bias-controlled multiplex PCR, was used to amplify TCRbeta CDR3 regions from genomic DNA. Concerning the study's data processing: Nucleated cell counts per sample were estimated from amplification of reference gene primers within the assay. Sequence reads were collapsed and filtered to measure the absolute abundance of every unique TCRbeta CDR3 rearrangement. For each sample, productive Simpson clonality was calculated as the square root of Simpson's diversity index across productive rearrangements. TCRdb retrieved this table from immuneACCESS and kept in-frame rearrangements only. Not all clones are present; in checked studies, unresolved V genes account for under half, and no reason is known for the remainder. Clone size and V and J calls were adopted from that table, with D and trimming inferred from the DNA. In all, the sample holds 350,000 or so clones, and just over 85% of those were seen once. The biggest ten clones account for around 4.2% of the sample.

The receptor was isolated from a woman in her 40s with acute COVID-19. The chain is encoded by TRBV7-2 joined to TRBJ1-5; the junction holds 9 bases that match TRBD1. Input material: PBMCs or T cells enriched from blood (not recorded which). The DNA is as follows: TGTGCCAGCAGCTGGGGACAGGGAAACCAGCCCCAGCATTTT. It specifies CASSWGQGNQPQHF.